Shown below are 22 T cell receptor beta chains from a single sample sequenced in a study of radiotherapy plus CTLA-4 blockade in lung cancer. Sequencing was performed with immunoSEQ multiplex PCR; in TCRdb, only in-frame clones are kept and a portion is missing. The repertoire holds more than 75,000 clones, roughly 78% seen once, with over 12% in the top ten. Specimen: peripheral blood, collected from a patient treated with radiotherapy plus ipilimumab. The receptors stem from a human donor with non-small cell lung cancer that progressed on radiotherapy plus ipilimumab.

As regards this clone: This same CDR3 is encoded by further DNA sequences in the sample. The V and J genes are TRBV28 and TRBJ1-3, with D maybe TRBD1 (6 bases). The V gene's germline CDR1 is MDHEN and CDR2 SYDVKM. The CDR3 loop spans 13 amino acids. The V and J ends lost 8 bases and 0 bases respectively, with 8 bases between them. This CDR3 is CASGGLSGNTIYF. CDR3 DNA: TGTGCCAGCGGGGGGCTCTCTGGAAACACCATATATTTT.

This chain uses TRBV28 with TRBJ1-1; D is perhaps TRBD1 (5 bases). Germline loops: CDR1 MDHEN, CDR2 SYDVKM. CDR3 length: 14 amino acids. V lost 2 bases, J lost 4 bases, and 11 bases lay in between. This CDR3 reads CASSLGVRGTEAFF. The DNA for the CDR3 is TGTGCCAGCAGTTTAGGGGTGAGGGGCACTGAAGCTTTCTTT.

The CDR3 spells CASRWDDEQYF. The CDR3 DNA is TGTGCCAGTAGGTGGGACGACGAGCAGTACTTC. The V call is TRBV19, the J call TRBJ2-7; D may be TRBD1 or TRBD2 (5 bases each). CDR3 size: 11 residues. Trimming removed 6 bases from V and 5 bases from J, with 8 bases in between. Germline CDR1 reads LNHDA; CDR2 reads SQIVND (reference sequence).

The chain combines TRBV2 with TRBJ2-3; TRBD1 agrees at 7 bases. Germline trimming cut 1 base from V and 14 bases from J; bases unmatched to any gene: 6. There are 12 residues in the CDR3. Germline assignment: CDR1 SNHLY and CDR2 FYNNEI. CDR3 in amino acids: CASSEGYRGWYF. DNA for the CDR3: TGTGCCAGCAGTGAAGGGTACAGGGGTTGGTATTTT. Supplemented by reference TRBV2 and TRBJ2-3, the full variable domain reads EPEVTQTPSHQVTQMGQEVILRCVPISNHLYFYWYRQILGQKVEFLVSFYNNEISEKSEIFDDQFSVERPDGSNFTLKIRSTKLEDSAMYFCASSEGYRGWYFGPGTRLTVL.

This chain connects TRBV6-1 to TRBJ2-7, with 11 nucleotides matching TRBD2. The CDR3 has 15 residues. CDR1 and CDR2 from the germline V gene are MNHNS and SASEGT. Trimming removed 5 bases from V and 2 bases from J; junction bases left unmatched: 5. The CDR3 region has the DNA TGTGCCAGCAGTTGGAGACTAGCGGGACCCTACGAGCAGTACTTC. Amino acid sequence: CASSWRLAGPYEQYF.

The DNA of the CDR3 is TGTGCCAGCAGTTACGCCAGAACCTATGGCTACACCTTC. This gives the protein CASSYARTYGYTF. V and J are TRBV6-6 and TRBJ1-2; D remains ambiguous. Deletions cut 2 bases from V and 4 bases from J, with 8 bases between. Germline CDR1 is MNHNY and CDR2 is SVGAGI (reference sequence). The CDR3 has 13 residues.

The chain recombines TRBV5-4 with TRBJ2-7, with 8 bases lining up with TRBD2. CDR1 and CDR2 from the germline V gene are SGHNT and YYREEE (reference sequence). V lost 5 bases to trimming and J lost 5 bases; unmatched junction nucleotides: 9. CDR3 size: 14 residues. DNA of the CDR3: TGTGCCAGCAGTCAAATCCGGGGGGGGGACGAGCAGTACTTC. It yields the protein CASSQIRGGDEQYF.

The chain couples TRBV5-4 to TRBJ2-7; a weak D match, TRBD2 (5 bases). The CDR3 consists of 12 residues. V was pared by 2 bases and J by 3 bases, with 6 bases between. From germline, CDR1 is SGHNT and CDR2 YYREEE (reference sequence). CDR3 sequence reads: CASSFRGYEQYF. CDR3 DNA: TGTGCCAGCAGCTTTCGGGGCTACGAGCAGTACTTC.

J is TRBJ2-7 and V is TRBV27; unclear D gene. The V gene lost 6 bases and the J gene lost 3 bases, with 12 bases spanning the gap. This CDR3 comprises 13 residues. Germline assignment: CDR1 MNHEY and CDR2 SMNVEV (reference sequence). The CDR3 nucleotides are TGTGCCAGCAGCCATGACTCTGACTACGAGCAGTACTTC. Protein: CASSHDSDYEQYF.

The chain uses TRBV6-1 and TRBJ2-1, with 9 bases aligning to TRBD2. The CDR3 spans 15 residues. Per germline, CDR1 MNHNS and CDR2 SASEGT. The V and J ends lost 11 bases and 4 bases, in that order; junction bases with no gene match: 12. In DNA, the CDR3 is TGTGCCGGGAGCTTTAGTGGACTAGCGTACAATGAGCAGTTCTTC. The encoded protein is CAGSFSGLAYNEQFF.

Concerning this clone itself: The same CDR3 arises from other DNA sequences in this sample as well. The J gene is TRBJ1-2, the V gene TRBV11-2; perhaps TRBD1 as D (5 bases). V shed 5 bases and J shed 2 bases, with 12 bases lying between them. Germline loops: CDR1 SGHAT, CDR2 FQNNGV. The CDR3 length is 14 residues. The CDR3, as DNA: TGTGCCAGCAGCCAGCTGGGGGTGAACTATGGCTACACCTTC. It codes for CASSQLGVNYGYTF.

This clone was seen more than once but under ten times. The chain has TRBV5-5 and TRBJ1-5; tentatively, D is TRBD1 (5 bases). The germline V gene encodes CDR1 SGHKS and CDR2 YYEKEE (reference sequence). The CDR3 extends over 16 amino acids. V was shortened by 0 bases and J by 2 bases, with 12 bases between the two germline ends. CDR3 DNA: TGTGCCAGCAGCTTGGCCGGGGGAATGGGCAATCAGCCCCAGCATTTT. Translated: CASSLAGGMGNQPQHF.

The genes are TRBV11-2 and TRBJ2-2; possibly TRBD2 for D (5 bases). Germline CDR1 SGHAT, CDR2 FQNNGV. The length of the CDR3 is 14 residues. V was clipped by 1 base and J by 7 bases, with 10 bases between them. This CDR3 is CASSLGDAGGELFF. The CDR3, as DNA: TGTGCCAGCAGCTTAGGCGACGCGGGCGGGGAGCTGTTTTTT.

The chain links TRBV5-6 to TRBJ1-1; weak D call: TRBD1 (6 bases). This CDR3 has 14 amino acids. Germline assignment: CDR1 SGHDT and CDR2 YYEEEE. The V end was cut by 2 bases, the J end by 1 base, with 9 bases between. CDR3 protein: CASSLGGGNTEAFF. The CDR3 nucleotides are TGTGCCAGCAGCTTAGGGGGTGGGAACACTGAAGCTTTCTTT.

This rearrangement joins TRBV27 to TRBJ2-7; 8 positions match TRBD2. The CDR3 covers 13 residues. Losses at the gene ends were 10 bases for V and 3 bases for J; bases not matched to a gene: 8. Germline V lookup: CDR1 MNHEY, CDR2 SMNVEV (reference sequence). In DNA form, the CDR3 reads TGTGCCACCTACGGGGGGGCCCGCTACGAGCAGTACTTC. It translates to CATYGGARYEQYF.

V and J are TRBV5-1 and TRBJ1-4; D is uncertain. CDR3 size: 16 residues. V lost 3 bases, J lost 8 bases, and 20 bases lay in between. Germline V gene sequence: CDR1 SGHRS, CDR2 YFSETQ. CDR3: CASSSNPIRSDEKLFF. In nucleotides, the CDR3 is TGCGCCAGCAGCTCAAACCCGATACGGTCGGACGAAAAACTGTTTTTT.

The V gene is TRBV6-1, the J gene TRBJ2-7, with D perhaps TRBD1 or TRBD2 (5 bases each). V was pared by 5 bases and J by 3 bases, with 17 bases between. This CDR3 is 15 amino acids long. From germline, CDR1 is MNHNS and CDR2 SASEGT. The CDR3 coding sequence is TGTGCCAGCAGTCAAGAGGGACCAGCCGGCTACGAGCAGTACTTC. This codes for CASSQEGPAGYEQYF.

V and J are TRBV7-9 and TRBJ2-3, with D possibly TRBD2 on 6 matching bases. The V gene lost 7 bases and the J gene lost 0 bases, with 17 bases spanning the gap. The CDR3 loop spans 16 amino acids. Germline assignment: CDR1 SEHNR and CDR2 FQNEAQ (reference sequence). CDR3 in amino acids: CASIPTRDSSTDTQYF. In DNA form, the CDR3 reads TGTGCCAGCATACCAACGAGGGACTCTAGCACAGATACGCAGTATTTT.

The CDR3 DNA sequence: TGTGCCAGTACCTCTATCAGGGGATTCGGCAATCAGCCCCAGCATTTT. It codes for CASTSIRGFGNQPQHF. V and J are TRBV19 and TRBJ1-5; tentative D call: TRBD1 (6 bases). Deletions cut 7 bases from V and 2 bases from J, with 18 bases between. The germline V gene has CDR1 LNHDA and CDR2 SQIVND (reference sequence). This CDR3 has 16 residues.

V usage is TRBV5-1 and J usage is TRBJ2-1; possible D gene TRBD2, 6 bases. Germline V gives CDR1 SGHRS, CDR2 YFSETQ. The V gene lost 4 bases and the J gene lost 1 base, with 15 bases spanning the gap. CDR3 length: 16 residues. The CDR3 nucleotides are TGCGCCAGCAGCGCGGGACGAAGCTTTTCCTACAATGAGCAGTTCTTC. Its protein is CASSAGRSFSYNEQFF.

In its sample, this clone was seen a few times. Other DNA sequences within the sample encode an identical CDR3. The chain is built from TRBV5-1 and TRBJ2-3; D uncertain. CDR1 is SGHRS and CDR2 is YFSETQ in the germline V gene. Trimming cost V 0 bases and J 3 bases, with 5 bases left between them. The CDR3 length is 13 residues. The CDR3 sequence is CASSLDRTDTQYF. CDR3 nucleotides: TGCGCCAGCAGCTTGGATAGAACAGATACGCAGTATTTT.

This clone appeared a few times. This chain links TRBV19 with TRBJ2-4; 7 nucleotides line up with TRBD1. V lost 9 bases to trimming and J lost 6 bases; unmatched junction nucleotides: 14. Germline V gene sequence: CDR1 LNHDA, CDR2 SQIVND (reference sequence). CDR3 length: 15 amino acids. The CDR3 region has the DNA TGTGCCAGCCTGGCCCGCAAACAGGGGTTAAACATTCAGTACTTC. Translation: CASLARKQGLNIQYF.